One and the same sample provided the 17 T cell receptor beta chains below, sequenced in a study of regulatory T cells in long-lasting Graves disease. The time point here: persistent/refractory GD, antithyroid drugs over 5 years with positive TRAb. Making the TCR library involved RNA that had been extracted from PBMCs. With iRepertoire HTBI primers and Arm-PCR of CDR3 regions, TCR beta libraries were built. TCRdb re-derived calls from the multiplex PCR reads in MiXCR, one entry per CDR3 protein. The sample lists around 430,000 distinct CDR3 sequences; about 20% were seen once. Here the sequenced sample was peripheral blood mononuclear cells (PBMCs), taken when the disease was refractory, from a patient treated with antithyroid drugs. These receptors were obtained from a female donor with Graves disease.

There are a few counts of this clonotype. The CDR3 here is CSVAPRTGRDEQYF. CDR3 sequence (DNA): TGCAGCGTAGCCCCTAGGACAGGGAGAGACGAGCAGTACTTC. This chain connects TRBV29-1 to TRBJ2-7; 8 bases line up with TRBD1. Germline V lookup: CDR1 SQVTM, CDR2 ANQGSEA. V dropped 6 bases and J dropped 5; count of bases not matched to a gene: 12. The CDR3 loop spans 14 amino acids.

This clonotype was observed many times. The chain is built from TRBV28 and TRBJ1-2; D might be TRBD1 (5 bases). The CDR3 runs 11 residues. Germline CDR1 is MDHEN and CDR2 is SYDVKM. V lost 11 bases and J 2 bases, leaving 9 bases between the germline ends. The CDR3 spells CAHSGNYGYTF. The CDR3 DNA is TGTGCCCACTCAGGGAACTATGGCTACACCTTC.

The rearrangement joins TRBV30 to TRBJ2-3; tentatively, D is TRBD1 (5 bases). V was trimmed by 2 bases and J by 6 bases, leaving 6 bases between them. Germline assignment: CDR1 GTSNPN and CDR2 SVGIG (reference sequence). The CDR3 covers 11 residues. CDR3 loop: CAWSPGDTQYF. The CDR3 nucleotides are TGTGCCTGGAGTCCAGGGGATACGCAGTATTTT. Combining the CDR3 with reference TRBV30 and TRBJ2-3 gives the whole variable domain SQTIHQWPATLVQPVGSPLSLECTVEGTSNPNLYWYRQAAGRGLQLLFYSVGIGQISSEVPQNLSASRPQDRQFILSSKKLLLSDSGFYLCAWSPGDTQYFGPGTRLTVL.

This clonotype turned up a few times. CDR3 in amino acids: CASTSWRGRGLANIQYF. CDR3 nucleotides: TGTGCCAGCACCTCTTGGCGAGGGAGAGGGCTCGCAAACATTCAGTACTTC. The rearrangement links TRBV6-1 to TRBJ2-4; possibly TRBD2 for D (5 bases). V was pared by 7 bases and J by 6 bases, with 25 bases between. Germline V gives CDR1 MNHNS, CDR2 SASEGT. The CDR3 contains 17 residues.

This chain uses TRBV9 with TRBJ1-5; no clear D. Germline CDR1 reads SGDLS; CDR2 reads YYNGEE. V lost 0 bases and J 4 bases, leaving 8 bases between the germline ends. This CDR3 comprises 14 residues. The CDR3 region is CASSVATNNQPQHF. The DNA of the CDR3 is TGTGCCAGCAGCGTAGCGACAAATAATCAGCCCCAGCATTTT.

The CDR3 nucleotides are TGCGCCAGCAGCCAAGCCCTGAGCACTGAAGCTTTCTTT. Its protein product is CASSQALSTEAFF. V gene TRBV4-3 combines with J gene TRBJ1-1; D gene ambiguous. The CDR3 is 13 residues long. With 1 base removed from V and 4 bases from J, the gap between germline ends came to 7 bases. Germline assignment: CDR1 LGHNA and CDR2 YSLEER.

As for this clonotype: Given a much more abundant clone one base away, this may be a read error. The gene calls are TRBV28 and TRBJ1-5; 7 nucleotides line up with TRBD1. This CDR3 is 16 amino acids long. Germline V gene data show CDR1 as MDHEN and CDR2 as SYDVKM. Trimming at V came to 5 bases and at J to 2 bases, leaving 9 bases not matched to a gene. CDR3 protein: CASSPETGRGNQPQHF. For the CDR3, the DNA is TGTGCCAGCAGTCCGGAGACAGGGAGGGGCAATCAGCCCCAGCATTTT.

This clonotype was seen just once. A junction boundary mismatches the germline segment, possibly from a read error. The gene calls are TRBV28 and TRBJ2-1; 8 nucleotides line up with TRBD1. Per the germline V gene, CDR1 is MDHEN and CDR2 is SYDVKM. This CDR3 is 14 amino acids long. The CDR3 coding sequence is TGTGCCAGCAGATCCGGGACAGGCCCAGGGCGTAGGAACTTC. The encoded protein is CASRSGTGPGRRNF.

In this sample, this clonotype turned up many times. The rearrangement links TRBV6-2 or TRBV6-3 to TRBJ1-5; D ambiguous. Germline CDR1 MNHEY, CDR2 SVGEGT. Trimming pared 2 bases from V and 7 bases from J, leaving 9 bases between. This CDR3 comprises 13 residues. CDR3 bases: TGTGCCAGCAGTTACATGGAGGGACAGCCCCAGCATTTT. Translation gives CASSYMEGQPQHF.

This clonotype was seen a handful of times. This may come from a read error, since a much larger clone is one base off. This CDR3 fails to terminate in the conserved phenylalanine or tryptophan, so it likely reflects a read error. The chain couples TRBV6-4 to TRBJ1-1; D perhaps matches TRBD1 (6 bases). CDR1 and CDR2 from the germline V gene are MRHNA and SNTAGT. Trimming stripped 5 bases from V and 2 bases from J, with 9 bases between. CDR3 length: 13 amino acids. The CDR3 nucleotides read TGTGCCAGCAGTTACGGGACAAACACTGAAGCTTTCCTT. It encodes CASSYGTNTEAFL.

There are many counts of this clonotype. This chain uses TRBV12-5 with TRBJ1-2; TRBD1 might be the D (6 bases). Trimming took 6 bases from V and 6 from J, leaving 11 bases between them. The CDR3 loop spans 12 amino acids. From germline, CDR1 is LGHNT and CDR2 FRNRAP. CDR3 nucleotide sequence: TGTGCTAGTGGAGTACAGGGAGATGGCTACACCTTC. Protein sequence: CASGVQGDGYTF.

This clonotype appeared a few times. J is TRBJ2-7 and V is TRBV15, with D unclear. Germline loops: CDR1 LNHNV, CDR2 YYDKDF (reference sequence). The CDR3 covers 13 residues. Trimming cost V 5 bases and J 2 bases, with 10 bases left between them. The CDR3 loop reads CATSAHSTYEQYF. Written as DNA, the CDR3 is TGTGCCACCAGCGCTCACTCAACCTACGAGCAGTACTTC.

In this sample, this clonotype turned up many times. The gene calls are TRBV6-2 or TRBV6-3 and TRBJ1-1, with D unresolved. Trimming pared 0 bases from V and 5 bases from J, leaving 10 bases between. Per the germline V gene, CDR1 is MNHEY and CDR2 is SVGEGT. This CDR3 contains 14 residues. The CDR3 bases are TGTGCCAGCAGTTACTCCCAGACTGTTACTGAAGCTTTCTTT. It yields the protein CASSYSQTVTEAFF.

This clonotype was recorded at least ten times. V usage is TRBV10-3 and J usage is TRBJ2-7; tentative D call: TRBD2 (7 bases). The V and J ends lost 10 bases and 1 base respectively, with 17 bases between them. The germline V gene encodes CDR1 ENHRY and CDR2 SYGVKD. The CDR3 has 14 residues. This CDR3 is CASTPGGQSYEQYF. For the CDR3, the DNA is TGTGCCAGCACCCCGGGGGGCCAGTCCTACGAGCAGTACTTC.

This clonotype was found many times. The CDR3 loop is CASSLRRGSYEQYF. Written as DNA, the CDR3 is TGTGCCAGCAGCTTGAGGCGGGGCTCCTACGAGCAGTACTTC. V is TRBV5-8 and J is TRBJ2-7, with a weak D call TRBD2 (6 bases). Looked up from germline, CDR1 is SGHTS and CDR2 is YDEGEE. There are 14 residues in the CDR3. Trimming removed 1 base from V and 0 bases from J, with 8 bases in between.

This clonotype was detected many times. The genes are TRBV28 and TRBJ1-2; D is unclear. Germline-derived CDR1 and CDR2 are MDHEN and SYDVKM. V was trimmed by 2 bases and J by 3 bases, leaving 4 bases between them. This CDR3 is built from 12 residues. CDR3 DNA sequence: TGTGCCAGCAGTTTAACGGACTATGGCTACACCTTC. Translating gives CASSLTDYGYTF.

Only a few counts were recorded for this clonotype. V usage is TRBV7-2 and J usage is TRBJ2-7; 11 nucleotides match TRBD1. Germline V gene data show CDR1 as SGHTA and CDR2 as FQGNSA. CDR3 size: 15 residues. Trimming took 3 bases from V and 6 from J; bases not matched to a gene: 7. CDR3 in amino acids: CASSFTGTGGTEQYF. The DNA for the CDR3 is TGTGCCAGCAGCTTTACCGGGACAGGGGGGACCGAGCAGTACTTC.